This entry lists 26 T cell receptor beta chains sequenced from one sample in a study of radiotherapy plus CTLA-4 blockade in lung cancer (dated by TCRdb to about 2018). The protocol used for the library was the immunoSEQ multiplex PCR assay. TCRdb carries this immuneACCESS record with in-frame sequences only. Its versions omit some clonotypes, under half of them owing to an unresolved V gene in the studies checked, with the rest unexplained. The sample table records about 120,000 clones; approximately 80% of these occur just once. Of the sample, roughly 5% falls within the top ten clones. Sequenced material: peripheral blood, taken from a patient treated with radiotherapy plus ipilimumab. The receptor set was obtained from a human donor with non-small cell lung cancer who had a partial response to radiotherapy plus ipilimumab.

V usage is TRBV28 and J usage is TRBJ1-4; 8 nucleotides match TRBD1. The CDR3 has 14 amino acids. The germline gives CDR1 MDHEN, CDR2 SYDVKM. J lost 8 bases, V lost 2 bases, and 4 bases had no gene match. DNA of the CDR3: TGTGCCAGCAGTTTAACAGGGGGTATAGAAAAACTGTTTTTT. This codes for CASSLTGGIEKLFF.

The V gene is TRBV11-2, the J gene TRBJ1-2; D is uncertain. This CDR3 spans 14 amino acids. V lost 0 bases and J 4 bases, leaving 9 bases between the germline ends. The germline gives CDR1 SGHAT, CDR2 FQNNGV. CDR3 DNA sequence: TGTGCCAGCAGCTTAGATTTGCGTCTCTATGGCTACACCTTC. This translates into CASSLDLRLYGYTF.

This clone is classed as medium-sized. The CDR3 is CASRGQMNTEAFF. DNA of the CDR3: TGTGCCAGCAGGGGACAGATGAACACTGAAGCTTTCTTT. The chain has TRBV28 and TRBJ1-1; TRBD1 aligns across 7 bases. In germline, CDR1 is MDHEN, CDR2 SYDVKM. The ends lost 6 bases at V and 0 bases at J; junction bases unmatched: 1. The CDR3 consists of 13 residues.

The gene calls are TRBV6-4 and TRBJ2-1; 7 nucleotides match TRBD1. V lost 4 bases and J lost 1; bases outside the gene matches: 7. The CDR3 contains 16 residues. CDR1 is MRHNA, CDR2 SNTAGT, per germline. DNA of the CDR3: TGTGCCAGCAGTGCTACCGGGACAGTTTCCTACAATGAGCAGTTCTTC. Protein product: CASSATGTVSYNEQFF.

The chain recombines TRBV5-8 with TRBJ2-1, with 7 bases aligning to TRBD2. CDR1 SGHTS and CDR2 YDEGEE come from the germline V gene. V lost 3 bases, J lost 2 bases, and 5 bases stayed unmatched. The CDR3 has 15 amino acids. The CDR3 region has the DNA TGTGCCAGCAGCTGGGAGGGATCAACCTACAATGAGCAGTTCTTC. Its translation is CASSWEGSTYNEQFF.

This clone was seen only once. V is TRBV7-2 and J is TRBJ2-6; tentatively, D is TRBD1 (5 bases). The ends were cut back, 4 bases at V and 3 bases at J, with 10 bases in the middle. This CDR3 has 15 amino acids. Germline CDR1 SGHTA, CDR2 FQGNSA. CDR3 loop: CASSSPGHGANVLTF. CDR3 nucleotides: TGTGCCAGCAGCTCACCAGGGCATGGGGCCAACGTCCTGACTTTC.

V is TRBV21-1 and J is TRBJ2-7; no check of the table's D call, TRBD1, against the DNA was made. TRBV21-1 corresponds to a pseudogene. CDR3 length: 16 amino acids. CDR3 sequence: CASSKTSDRGPCEQYV. CDR3 bases: TGTGCCAGCAGCAAAACGTCGGACAGGGGGCCTTGCGAGCAGTACGTC.

The CDR3 region has the DNA TGTGCCACCCAGGCCTTCCTAAAAGAGACCCAGTACTTC. Translated: CATQAFLKETQYF. J is TRBJ2-5 and V is TRBV28; D not resolved. CDR1 and CDR2 (germline): MDHEN, SYDVKM. The ends were cut back, 10 bases at V and 3 bases at J, with 15 bases in the middle. This CDR3 is 13 amino acids long.

On this clone itself: In this CDR3 the conserved last residue, phenylalanine or tryptophan, is missing, so a read error is likely. It is unclear where the CDR3 begins or ends on the DNA, so no DNA is shown, and the CDR3 is as TCRdb lists it. The V call is TRBV7-7, the J call TRBJ2-3; no check of the table's D call, TRBD2, against the DNA was made. The CDR3 numbers 14 amino acids, ends counted. CDR1 is SSHAT and CDR2 is FNYEAQ in the germline V gene (reference sequence). The CDR3 reads CASSPISLAGLLFA.

This clone was counted many times. This chain joins TRBV5-4 and TRBJ1-4; D is perhaps TRBD1 (6 bases). The CDR3 has 14 amino acids. The germline gives CDR1 SGHNT, CDR2 YYREEE (reference sequence). V was trimmed by 5 bases and J by 6 bases, leaving 14 bases between them. The CDR3 sequence: CASRKGGRDEKLFF. The CDR3 nucleotides are TGTGCCAGCAGGAAGGGGGGGCGAGATGAAAAACTGTTTTTT.

This clone was detected a few times. The chain recombines TRBV13 with TRBJ2-7; 8 bases line up with TRBD2. The CDR3 runs 17 residues. Germline V gives CDR1 PRHDT, CDR2 FYEKMQ (reference sequence). V dropped 0 bases and J dropped 1; count of bases not matched to a gene: 8. In nucleotides, the CDR3 is TGTGCCAGCAGCTTAGGCCTAAGAGGACTAGCATCCTACGAGCAGTACGTC. Translating gives CASSLGLRGLASYEQYV.

This chain links TRBV5-1 with TRBJ2-1, with D uncertain. The CDR3 consists of 15 residues. In germline, CDR1 is SGHRS, CDR2 YFSETQ. Trimming pared 2 bases from V and 10 bases from J, leaving 19 bases between. This chain's CDR3 is CASSLLNRGLGEQFF. The CDR3, as DNA: TGCGCCAGCAGCTTATTAAATCGCGGTCTTGGGGAGCAGTTCTTC.

The rearrangement links TRBV19 to TRBJ2-3, with 8 bases aligning to TRBD2. V was clipped by 10 bases and J by 4 bases; unmatched bases: 4. Germline V gene sequence: CDR1 LNHDA, CDR2 SQIVND (reference sequence). The CDR3 covers 12 residues. The CDR3 DNA is TGTGCCACCTCGACTAGCGCAGATACGCAGTATTTT. Translation: CATSTSADTQYF.

The chain combines TRBV28 with TRBJ1-1; D might be TRBD1 (5 bases). V lost 8 bases and J lost 4, with 17 bases in between. This CDR3 region has 14 residues. The germline V gene has CDR1 MDHEN and CDR2 SYDVKM. CDR3 sequence reads: CASCWRGLGTEAFF. CDR3 bases: TGTGCCAGCTGCTGGAGGGGATTGGGCACTGAAGCTTTCTTT.

The chain carries TRBV4-1 and TRBJ2-1, with 12 bases identical to TRBD2. J gave up 1 base and V 1 base, and 11 bases lay outside the gene matches. The CDR3 is made up of 20 amino acids. Germline lookup yields CDR1 MGHRA and CDR2 YSYEKL. The CDR3 region has the DNA TGCGCCAGCAGCCAAGTTACGCTAGCGGGAGGGCCTCGGTCCTACAATGAGCAGTTCTTC. Translated, it gives CASSQVTLAGGPRSYNEQFF.

Only one count was recorded for this clone. This chain uses TRBV4-2 with TRBJ2-2; possible D gene TRBD1, 6 bases. The germline V gene encodes CDR1 LGHNA and CDR2 YNFKEQ. V lost 2 bases and J lost 2, with 15 bases in between. This CDR3 comprises 17 residues. The DNA for the CDR3 is TGTGCCAGCAGCCAATACCGATCGGGACAAAACACCGGGGAGCTGTTTTTT. Its protein is CASSQYRSGQNTGELFF.

This clone was seen only once. This sequence joins TRBV28 and TRBJ1-6; no firm D call. Germline CDR1 is MDHEN and CDR2 is SYDVKM. The CDR3 runs 16 residues. Trimming took off 6 bases at V and 0 bases at J, with 12 bases between the two ends. The CDR3 bases are TGTGCCAGCAGCCCCTCGGCGGGCTCCTATAATTCACCCCTCCACTTT. Protein sequence: CASSPSAGSYNSPLHF. The complete variable domain, with remaining parts taken from reference TRBV28 and TRBJ1-6, reads DVKVTQSSRYLVKRTGEKVFLECVQDMDHENMFWYRQDPGLGLRLIYFSYDVKMKEKGDIPEGYSVSREKKERFSLILESASTNQTSMYLCASSPSAGSYNSPLHFGNGTRLTVT.

This clone was counted once. The chain recombines TRBV28 with TRBJ1-1; D perhaps matches TRBD1 (6 bases). The ends were cut back, 6 bases at V and 3 bases at J, with 20 bases in the middle. The germline V gene encodes CDR1 MDHEN and CDR2 SYDVKM. The CDR3 has 16 amino acids. As DNA, the CDR3 is TGTGCCAGCAGCCGCCCAAAAGGGAAGGGGGACACTGAAGCTTTCTTT. Amino acids: CASSRPKGKGDTEAFF.

This chain uses TRBV15 with TRBJ2-5, with 7 bases that match TRBD1. V shed 4 bases, J shed 5 bases, and the junction held 7 bases outside the gene matches. Germline lookup yields CDR1 LNHNV and CDR2 YYDKDF (reference sequence). The CDR3 runs to 14 residues. CDR3 DNA: TGTGCCACCAGCACAAGGACAGGCGGGGAGACCCAGTACTTC. Amino acid sequence: CATSTRTGGETQYF.

The CDR3 nucleotides read TGTGCCAGCAGCGCCCTCAGGGAACAGTTCTTC. Its translation is CASSALREQFF. The chain is built from TRBV5-6 and TRBJ2-1; tentative D call: TRBD1 (5 bases). This CDR3 region has 11 residues. V dropped 4 bases and J dropped 13 bases, with 12 bases sitting between them. Germline lookup yields CDR1 SGHDT and CDR2 YYEEEE.

The rearrangement uses TRBV28 and TRBJ2-6; the D gene is possibly TRBD2 (7 bases). CDR1 and CDR2 from the germline V gene are MDHEN and SYDVKM. The CDR3 has 18 amino acids. Trimming removed 2 bases at V and 0 bases at J, with 14 bases between. The CDR3 protein is CASSLPTGRDSGANVLTF. The CDR3 coding sequence is TGTGCCAGCAGTTTACCAACAGGGAGGGACTCTGGGGCCAACGTCCTGACTTTC.

The chain recombines TRBV20-1 with TRBJ1-1, with D hard to call. The V end lost 7 bases, the J end lost 4 bases, and 7 bases lay between the germline ends. This CDR3 spans 10 amino acids. CDR1 DFQATT and CDR2 SNEGSKA come from the germline V gene (reference sequence). The CDR3 DNA follows: TGCAGTGGTGGGCGCACTGAAGCTTTCTTT. It codes for CSGGRTEAFF.

This chain joins TRBV27 and TRBJ2-7; TRBD1 matches at 9 bases. V shed 5 bases and J 1 base; nucleotides not matched to a gene: 6. This CDR3 comprises 15 residues. Germline V CDR1 and CDR2: MNHEY, SMNVEV (reference sequence). The CDR3 region is CASSLDRGISYEQYF. The CDR3 DNA reads TGTGCCAGCAGTCTCGACAGGGGGATATCCTACGAGCAGTACTTC.

The genes are TRBV6-4 and TRBJ1-1; D unclear. This CDR3 is built from 14 residues. V lost 2 bases and J lost 3, with 10 bases in between. The germline CDR1 and CDR2 sequences are MRHNA and SNTAGT. CDR3 DNA sequence: TGTGCCAGCAGTGACAAGTATCGCGACACTGAAGCTTTCTTT. Translating it yields CASSDKYRDTEAFF.

The chain employs TRBV7-2 and TRBJ2-5; 14 bases agree with TRBD2. Germline V gene sequence: CDR1 SGHTA, CDR2 FQGNSA. The ends lost 2 bases at V and 1 base at J; junction bases unmatched: 9. The CDR3 sequence is 19 residues long. In DNA, the CDR3 is TGTGCCAGCAGCTTATTTGGGACTAGCGGGAGTTTGCCCCAAGAGACCCAGTACTTC. This translates into CASSLFGTSGSLPQETQYF.

The J gene is TRBJ1-1, the V gene TRBV7-8; D is unresolved. Germline CDR1 SGHVS, CDR2 FQNEAQ. CDR3 length: 12 residues. The V and J ends lost 7 bases and 7 bases respectively, with 13 bases between them. In nucleotides, the CDR3 is TGTGCCAGCACCACCATACGAGGTGAAGCTTTCTTT. This translates into CASTTIRGEAFF.